This T cell receptor (beta chain) comes out of a study of blood T cell repertoires in COVID-19. About the research overall: T cells, B-cell-depleted T cells, or PBMCs supplied cDNA or gDNA.

In germline, CDR1 is SGHKS, CDR2 YYEKEE (reference sequence). The CDR3 is 16 amino acids. With 0 bases removed from V and 4 bases from J, the gap between germline ends came to 14 bases. Authors' methods: Amplifying reference gene primers gave estimates of nucleated cell counts. Only in-frame clones appear in the TCRdb table, and some are missing; sequencing was by immunoSEQ multiplex PCR. V, J and clone size are taken as reported in that table, and D and trimming were inferred from the DNA itself. The sample holds 250,000 or so clones, about 85% seen once. The study recruited exposed participants who had met a COVID-19 case within 2 weeks before entry.

The receptor comes from a woman in her forties or fifties who had been exposed to COVID-19. This chain links TRBV5-5 with TRBJ1-3; D perhaps matches TRBD1 (5 bases). Specimen: PBMCs or T cells enriched from blood (not recorded which). CDR3 in amino acids: CASSLAEGVFGNTIYF. DNA of the CDR3: TGTGCCAGCAGCTTGGCGGAAGGGGTCTTCGGAAACACCATATATTTT.